A single sample gave rise to the 6 T cell receptor beta chains below, sequenced in a study of blood T cell repertoires in COVID-19 (dated by TCRdb to about 2020). The protocol used for the library was the immunoSEQ multiplex PCR assay. What TCRdb holds here is the immuneACCESS table cut down to in-frame rearrangements. Part of the clones is not present; checked against another copy, under half of the missing clones reflect an unresolved V gene, and the others are unexplained. The sample records 65,000 to 90,000 clones, approximately 86% of which are singletons. Jointly, the top ten make up over 2.5% of the sample. The sequenced sample consisted of peripheral blood. The receptor source for this set is a woman in her forties or fifties with active or convalescent COVID-19.

The V call is TRBV27, the J call TRBJ1-1; D ambiguous. The V and J ends lost 5 bases and 3 bases respectively, with 7 bases between them. This CDR3 spans 12 amino acids. The germline CDR1 and CDR2 sequences are MNHEY and SMNVEV (reference sequence). CDR3 amino acids: CASSRGHTEAFF. As DNA, the CDR3 is TGTGCCAGCAGTCGGGGTCACACTGAAGCTTTCTTT.

The rearrangement links TRBV18 to TRBJ1-2; TRBD1 agrees at 8 bases. The ends lost 5 bases at V and 6 bases at J; junction bases unmatched: 5. CDR1 and CDR2 from the germline V gene are KGHSH and LQKENI. This CDR3 is 13 amino acids long. CDR3 loop: CASSATGADGYTF. CDR3 bases: TGTGCCAGCTCAGCGACAGGGGCGGATGGCTACACCTTC.

The V and J genes are TRBV10-2 and TRBJ1-6; D gene ambiguous. Trimming removed 2 bases from V and 8 bases from J, with 7 bases in between. The germline CDR1 and CDR2 sequences are WSHSY and SAAADI. The CDR3 loop spans 13 amino acids. The DNA for the CDR3 is TGCGCCAGCAGTGAGGAACGGGATTCACCCCTCCACTTT. Translation: CASSEERDSPLHF.

This clone was seen just once. The chain joins TRBV6-5 to TRBJ1-1; 7 bases align to TRBD1. This CDR3 contains 14 residues. The V and J ends lost 6 bases and 1 base, in that order; junction bases with no gene match: 5. Germline CDR1 MNHEY, CDR2 SVGAGI. The CDR3, as DNA: TGTGCCAGCAGGATAGACAGGGCGAACACTGAAGCTTTCTTT. This translates into CASRIDRANTEAFF.

The J gene is TRBJ2-3, the V gene TRBV7-2; no firm D call. V dropped 6 bases and J dropped 4 bases, with 8 bases sitting between them. The CDR3 has 12 residues. CDR1 and CDR2 (germline): SGHTA, FQGNSA. The CDR3 is CASSPGPDTQYF. In DNA, the CDR3 is TGTGCCAGCAGTCCAGGCCCAGATACGCAGTATTTT. Drawing the rest from reference TRBV7-2 and TRBJ2-3, the complete variable domain is GAGVSQSPSNKVTEKGKDVELRCDPISGHTALYWYRQSLGQGLEFLIYFQGNSAPDKSGLPSDRFSAERTGGSVSTLTIQRTQQEDSAVYLCASSPGPDTQYFGPGTRLTVL.

The chain employs TRBV7-2 and TRBJ1-5; the D is unclear. V shed 4 bases and J shed 0 bases, with 7 bases lying between them. Germline CDR1 reads SGHTA; CDR2 reads FQGNSA. This CDR3 spans 14 amino acids. Here the CDR3 reads CASSSYTSNQPQHF. DNA for the CDR3: TGTGCCAGCAGCTCTTACACTAGCAATCAGCCCCAGCATTTT.